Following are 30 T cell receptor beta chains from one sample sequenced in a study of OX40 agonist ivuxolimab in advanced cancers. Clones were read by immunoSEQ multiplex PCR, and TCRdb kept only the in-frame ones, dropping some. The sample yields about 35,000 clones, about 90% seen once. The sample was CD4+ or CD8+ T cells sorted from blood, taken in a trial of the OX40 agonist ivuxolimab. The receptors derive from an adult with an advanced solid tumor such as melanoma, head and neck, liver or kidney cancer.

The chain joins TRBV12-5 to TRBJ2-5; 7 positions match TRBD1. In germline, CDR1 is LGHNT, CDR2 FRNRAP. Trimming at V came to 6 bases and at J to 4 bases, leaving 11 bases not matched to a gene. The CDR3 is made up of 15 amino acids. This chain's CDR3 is CASGDNVQGIETQYF. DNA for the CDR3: TGTGCTAGTGGGGACAACGTACAGGGGATAGAGACCCAGTACTTC.

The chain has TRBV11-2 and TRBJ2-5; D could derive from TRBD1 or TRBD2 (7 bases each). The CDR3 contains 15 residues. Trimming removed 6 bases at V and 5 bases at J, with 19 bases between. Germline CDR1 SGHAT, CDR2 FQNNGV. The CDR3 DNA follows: TGTGCCAGCAGTCGAGGGGAGGGGGCTGCGGAGACCCAGTACTTC. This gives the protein CASSRGEGAAETQYF.

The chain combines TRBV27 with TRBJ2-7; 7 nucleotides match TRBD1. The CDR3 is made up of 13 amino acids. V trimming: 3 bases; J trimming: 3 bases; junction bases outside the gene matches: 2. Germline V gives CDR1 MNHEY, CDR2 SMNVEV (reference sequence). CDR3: CASSLGQHYEQYF. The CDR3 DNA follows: TGTGCCAGCAGTTTGGGACAGCACTACGAGCAGTACTTC.

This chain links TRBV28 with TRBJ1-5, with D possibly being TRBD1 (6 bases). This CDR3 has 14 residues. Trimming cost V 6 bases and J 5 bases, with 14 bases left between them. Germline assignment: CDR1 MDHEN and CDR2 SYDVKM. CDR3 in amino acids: CASREGGAHQPQHF. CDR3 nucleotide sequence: TGTGCCAGCAGAGAAGGGGGGGCGCATCAGCCCCAGCATTTT.

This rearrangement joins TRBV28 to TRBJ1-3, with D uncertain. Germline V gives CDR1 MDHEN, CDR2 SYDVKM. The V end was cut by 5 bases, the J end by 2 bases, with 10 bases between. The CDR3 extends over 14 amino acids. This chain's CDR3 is CASSIEGAGNTIYF. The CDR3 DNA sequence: TGTGCCAGCAGTATAGAGGGTGCTGGAAACACCATATATTTT.

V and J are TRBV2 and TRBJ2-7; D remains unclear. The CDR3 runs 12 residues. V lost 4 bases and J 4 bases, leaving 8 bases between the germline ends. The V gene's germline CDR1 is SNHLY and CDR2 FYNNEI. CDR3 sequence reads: CASSVGGYEQYF. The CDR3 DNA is TGTGCCAGCAGTGTTGGCGGTTACGAGCAGTACTTC.

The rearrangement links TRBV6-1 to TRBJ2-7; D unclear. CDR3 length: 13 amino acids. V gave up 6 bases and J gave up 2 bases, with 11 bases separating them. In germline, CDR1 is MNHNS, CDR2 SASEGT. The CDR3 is CASSRTETYEQYF. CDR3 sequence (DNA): TGTGCCAGCAGCAGGACGGAGACCTACGAGCAGTACTTC.

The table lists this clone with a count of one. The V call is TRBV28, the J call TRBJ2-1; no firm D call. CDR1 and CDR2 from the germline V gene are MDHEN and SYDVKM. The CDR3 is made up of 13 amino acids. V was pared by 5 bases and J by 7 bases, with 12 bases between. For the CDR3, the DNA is TGTGCCAGCAGTCGTGGACCTAGTAATGAGCAGTTCTTC. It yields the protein CASSRGPSNEQFF.

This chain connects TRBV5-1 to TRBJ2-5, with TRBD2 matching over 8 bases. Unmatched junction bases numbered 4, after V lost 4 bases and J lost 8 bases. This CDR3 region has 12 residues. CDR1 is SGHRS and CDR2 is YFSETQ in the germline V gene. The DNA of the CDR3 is TGCGCCAGCAGCCTCGGGGGGGGAACCCAGTACTTC. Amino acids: CASSLGGGTQYF.

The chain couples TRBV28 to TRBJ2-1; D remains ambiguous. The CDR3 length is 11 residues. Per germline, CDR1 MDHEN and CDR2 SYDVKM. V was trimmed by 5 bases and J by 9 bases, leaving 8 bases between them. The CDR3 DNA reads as TGTGCCAGCAGTCTGAGAGGTGAGCAGTTCTTC. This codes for CASSLRGEQFF.

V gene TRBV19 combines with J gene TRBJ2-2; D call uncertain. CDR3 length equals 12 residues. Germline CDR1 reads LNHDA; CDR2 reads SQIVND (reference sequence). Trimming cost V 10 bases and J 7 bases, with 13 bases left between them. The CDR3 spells CATSPRVGELFF. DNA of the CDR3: TGTGCCACCAGCCCCCGTGTCGGGGAGCTGTTTTTT. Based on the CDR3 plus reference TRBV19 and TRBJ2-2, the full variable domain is DGGITQSPKYLFRKEGQNVTLSCEQNLNHDAMYWYRQDPGQGLRLIYYSQIVNDFQKGDIAEGYSVSREKKESFPLTVTSAQKNPTAFYLCATSPRVGELFFGEGSRLTVL.

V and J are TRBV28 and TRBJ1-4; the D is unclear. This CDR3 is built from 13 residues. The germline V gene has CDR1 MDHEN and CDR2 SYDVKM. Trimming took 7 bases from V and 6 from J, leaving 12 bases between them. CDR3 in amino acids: CASKEEEDEKLFF. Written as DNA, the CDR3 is TGTGCCAGCAAAGAGGAGGAGGATGAAAAACTGTTTTTT.

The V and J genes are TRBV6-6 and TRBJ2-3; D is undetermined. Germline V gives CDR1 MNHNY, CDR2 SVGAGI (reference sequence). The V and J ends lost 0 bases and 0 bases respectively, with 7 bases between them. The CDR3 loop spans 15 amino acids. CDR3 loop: CASSYSLLSTDTQYF. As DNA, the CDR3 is TGTGCCAGCAGTTACTCTTTGCTTAGCACAGATACGCAGTATTTT.

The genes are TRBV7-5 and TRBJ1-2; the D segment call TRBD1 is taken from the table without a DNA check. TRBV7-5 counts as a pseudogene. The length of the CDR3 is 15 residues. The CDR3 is CASSPRTGVDYGYTF. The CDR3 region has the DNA TGTGCCAGCAGCCCGCGGACAGGGGTGGACTATGGCTACACCTTC.

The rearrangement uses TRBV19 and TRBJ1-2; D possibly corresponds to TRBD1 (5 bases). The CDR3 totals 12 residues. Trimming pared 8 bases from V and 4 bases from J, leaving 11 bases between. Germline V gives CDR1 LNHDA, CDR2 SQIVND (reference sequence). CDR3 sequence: CASSQGIYGYTF. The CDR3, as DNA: TGTGCCAGTTCTCAGGGAATCTATGGCTACACCTTC. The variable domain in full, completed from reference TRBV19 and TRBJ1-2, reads DGGITQSPKYLFRKEGQNVTLSCEQNLNHDAMYWYRQDPGQGLRLIYYSQIVNDFQKGDIAEGYSVSREKKESFPLTVTSAQKNPTAFYLCASSQGIYGYTFGSGTRLTVV.

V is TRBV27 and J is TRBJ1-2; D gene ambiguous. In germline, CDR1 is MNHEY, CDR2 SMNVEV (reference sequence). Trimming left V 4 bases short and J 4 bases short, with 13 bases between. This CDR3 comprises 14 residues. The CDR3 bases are TGTGCCAGCAGTTCCCGGGCCGTCCTCTATGGCTACACCTTC. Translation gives CASSSRAVLYGYTF.

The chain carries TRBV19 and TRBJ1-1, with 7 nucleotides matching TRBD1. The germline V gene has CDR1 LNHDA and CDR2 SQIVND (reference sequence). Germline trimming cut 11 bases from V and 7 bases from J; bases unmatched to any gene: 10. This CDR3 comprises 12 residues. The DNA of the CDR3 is TGTGCCTCCCACGGACAGGAGAGTGAAGCTTTCTTT. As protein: CASHGQESEAFF.

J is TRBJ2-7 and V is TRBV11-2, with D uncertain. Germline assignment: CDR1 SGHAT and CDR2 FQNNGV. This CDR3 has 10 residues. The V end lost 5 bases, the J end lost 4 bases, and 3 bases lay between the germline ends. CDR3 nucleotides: TGTGCCAGCAGCCTTTACGAGCAGTACTTC. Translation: CASSLYEQYF.

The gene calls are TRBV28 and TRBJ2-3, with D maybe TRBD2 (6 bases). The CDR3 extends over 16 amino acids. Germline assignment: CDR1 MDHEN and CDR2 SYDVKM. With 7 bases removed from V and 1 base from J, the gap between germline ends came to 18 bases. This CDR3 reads CASNPVGGGGTDTQYF. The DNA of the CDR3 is TGTGCCAGCAACCCCGTAGGCGGAGGGGGCACAGATACGCAGTATTTT.

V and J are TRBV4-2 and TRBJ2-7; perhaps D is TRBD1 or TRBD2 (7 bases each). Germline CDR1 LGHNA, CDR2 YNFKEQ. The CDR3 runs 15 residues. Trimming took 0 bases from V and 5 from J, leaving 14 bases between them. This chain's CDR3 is CASSQEQGRVHEQYF. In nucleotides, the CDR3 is TGTGCCAGCAGCCAAGAACAGGGGAGGGTTCACGAGCAGTACTTC.

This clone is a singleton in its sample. The DNA of the CDR3 is TGTGCCAGTAGTATAGACGACAGCTACGAGCAGTACTTC. It translates to CASSIDDSYEQYF. The chain recombines TRBV19 with TRBJ2-7; tentatively, D is TRBD1 (5 bases). The CDR3 runs to 13 residues. Per the germline V gene, CDR1 is LNHDA and CDR2 is SQIVND (reference sequence). Trimming cost V 0 bases and J 3 bases, with 6 bases left between them.

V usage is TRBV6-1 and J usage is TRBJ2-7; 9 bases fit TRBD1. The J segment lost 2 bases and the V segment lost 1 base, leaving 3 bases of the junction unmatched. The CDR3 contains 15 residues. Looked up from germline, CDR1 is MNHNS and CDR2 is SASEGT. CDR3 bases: TGTGCCAGCAGTGAAGGGACAGGGGCAACCTACGAGCAGTACTTC. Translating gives CASSEGTGATYEQYF.

CDR3 in amino acids: CASSWGTSTHEQFF. The CDR3 region has the DNA TGTGCCAGCAGCTGGGGGACTAGCACCCATGAGCAGTTCTTC. The chain combines TRBV11-2 with TRBJ2-1; 9 bases match TRBD2. J gave up 8 bases and V 4 bases, and 6 bases lay outside the gene matches. Per germline, CDR1 SGHAT and CDR2 FQNNGV. The CDR3 has 14 residues.

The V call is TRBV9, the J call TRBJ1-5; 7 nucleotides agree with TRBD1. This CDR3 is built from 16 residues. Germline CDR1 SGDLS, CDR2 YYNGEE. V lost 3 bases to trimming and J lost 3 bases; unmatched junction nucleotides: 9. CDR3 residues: CASSGSGTEYNQPQHF. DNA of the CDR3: TGTGCCAGCAGCGGATCCGGGACAGAATACAATCAGCCCCAGCATTTT.

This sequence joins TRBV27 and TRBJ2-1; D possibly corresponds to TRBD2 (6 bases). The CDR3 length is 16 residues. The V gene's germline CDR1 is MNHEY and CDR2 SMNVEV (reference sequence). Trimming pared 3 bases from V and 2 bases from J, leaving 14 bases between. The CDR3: CASSFIWRGTYNEQFF. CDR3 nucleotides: TGTGCCAGCAGTTTTATATGGCGGGGAACCTACAATGAGCAGTTCTTC.

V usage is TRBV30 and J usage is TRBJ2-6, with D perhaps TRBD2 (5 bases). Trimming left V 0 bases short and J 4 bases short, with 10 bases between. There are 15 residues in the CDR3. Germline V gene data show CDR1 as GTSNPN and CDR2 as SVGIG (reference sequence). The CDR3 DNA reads TGTGCCTGGAGTGTACTAGGTTTGGGGGCCAACGTCCTGACTTTC. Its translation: CAWSVLGLGANVLTF.

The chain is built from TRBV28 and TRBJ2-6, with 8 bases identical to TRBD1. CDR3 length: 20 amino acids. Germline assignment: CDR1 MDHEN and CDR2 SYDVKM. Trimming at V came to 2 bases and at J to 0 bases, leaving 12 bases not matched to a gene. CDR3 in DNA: TGTGCCAGCAGTTTACAATACAGGGACAGGCTAAACTCTGGGGCCAACGTCCTGACTTTC. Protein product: CASSLQYRDRLNSGANVLTF.

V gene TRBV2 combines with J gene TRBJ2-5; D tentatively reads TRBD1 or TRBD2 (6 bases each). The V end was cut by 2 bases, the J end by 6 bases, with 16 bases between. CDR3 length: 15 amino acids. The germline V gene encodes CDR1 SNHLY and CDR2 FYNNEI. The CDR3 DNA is TGTGCCAGCAGTGAACCGGGGGCAGACGAGCAGACCCAGTACTTC. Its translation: CASSEPGADEQTQYF.

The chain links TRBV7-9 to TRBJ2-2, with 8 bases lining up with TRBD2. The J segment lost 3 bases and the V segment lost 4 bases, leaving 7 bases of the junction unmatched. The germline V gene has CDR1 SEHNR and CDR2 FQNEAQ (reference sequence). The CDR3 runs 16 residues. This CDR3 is CASSYGPAGDTGELFF. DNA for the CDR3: TGTGCCAGCAGCTACGGACCAGCGGGAGACACCGGGGAGCTGTTTTTT.

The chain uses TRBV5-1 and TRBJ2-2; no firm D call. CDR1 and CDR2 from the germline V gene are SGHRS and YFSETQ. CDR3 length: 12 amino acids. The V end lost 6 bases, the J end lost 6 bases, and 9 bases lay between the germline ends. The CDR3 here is CASTRVAGELFF. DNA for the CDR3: TGCGCCAGCACCCGGGTTGCCGGGGAGCTGTTTTTT.